The 23 T cell receptor beta chains below come from one sample, sequenced in a study of T-cell memory formation after mild COVID-19. MiXCR, run by TCRdb on the 5' RACE reads, gives a single entry per CDR3 protein. The table has roughly 500,000 distinct CDR3 sequences, over 20% seen once. Sequenced material: PBMCs or a T cell subset sorted from them (not recorded which). The receptors shown here come from an adult woman who had mild COVID-19 (a few samples of this study predate the infection). Cell type and time point are not known.

The V and J genes are TRBV6-2 or TRBV6-3 and TRBJ2-1, with 11 bases lining up with TRBD2. Trimming took 8 bases from V and 5 from J; bases not matched to a gene: 11. Germline values: CDR1 MNHEY, CDR2 SVGEGT. This CDR3 has 16 residues. The CDR3 protein is CASRWTGTSGHNEQFF. DNA for the CDR3: TGTGCCAGCCGTTGGACCGGGACTAGCGGACACAATGAGCAGTTCTTC.

This clonotype has a handful of counts. The genes are TRBV21-1 and TRBJ2-7; the D call of TRBD1 is as the table states it, not checked on the DNA. TRBV21-1 is marked as a pseudogene. The CDR3 has 13 residues. The CDR3 nucleotides read TGTGCCAGCAGCCCCGGTGAGGTAGACGAGCAGTACTTC. This translates into CASSPGEVDEQYF.

The rearrangement uses TRBV12-3 or TRBV12-4 and TRBJ2-5; 14 nucleotides line up with TRBD2. The V and J ends lost 1 base and 3 bases, in that order; junction bases with no gene match: 4. The CDR3 contains 17 residues. The CDR3 reads CASSLVTSGGEKETQYF. As DNA, the CDR3 is TGTGCCAGCAGTTTAGTGACTAGCGGGGGGGAAAAAGAGACCCAGTACTTC.

This clonotype was detected a few times. CDR3 amino acids: CASSEIRDPDTQYF. CDR3 bases: TGTGCCAGCAGTGAGATCAGGGATCCAGATACGCAGTATTTT. The rearrangement joins TRBV6-1 to TRBJ2-3; a possible D gene is TRBD1 (5 bases). Germline CDR1 reads MNHNS; CDR2 reads SASEGT. CDR3 length: 14 amino acids. V dropped 3 bases and J dropped 4 bases, with 11 bases sitting between them.

The chain has TRBV21-1 and TRBJ1-6; the table names TRBD1, a call not compared with the DNA. TRBV21-1 constitutes a pseudogene. The CDR3 covers 12 residues. CDR3 region: CASGTPISPLHF. CDR3 coding DNA: TGTGCCAGCGGGACACCCATTTCACCCCTCCACTTT.

The genes are TRBV11-1 and TRBJ2-7, with a possible D match to TRBD1 (5 bases). Trimming removed 5 bases from V and 6 bases from J, with 14 bases in between. The CDR3 contains 13 residues. From germline, CDR1 is SGHAT and CDR2 FQDESV (reference sequence). CDR3 coding DNA: TGTGCCAGCAGCCCTCCCAGGGCGAGCGAGCAGTACTTC. It yields the protein CASSPPRASEQYF.

The chain is built from TRBV7-9 and TRBJ2-7; no clear D. Trimming stripped 4 bases from V and 5 bases from J, with 6 bases between. The CDR3 has 11 residues. The germline V gene encodes CDR1 SEHNR and CDR2 FQNEAQ (reference sequence). The CDR3 bases are TGTGCCAGCAGCTCTTCCAACGAGCAGTACTTC. Translated: CASSSSNEQYF.

This clonotype was observed a few times. The chain uses TRBV7-2 and TRBJ2-7; unclear D gene. Germline CDR1 and CDR2: SGHTA and FQGNSA. The V end lost 1 base, the J end lost 2 bases, and 9 bases lay between the germline ends. This CDR3 spans 14 amino acids. DNA for the CDR3: TGTGCCAGCAGCTTAGGGGCAGCCCCCTACGAGCAGTACTTC. As protein: CASSLGAAPYEQYF. The variable domain in full, with the rest retrieved from reference TRBV7-2 and TRBJ2-7, is GAGVSQSPSNKVTEKGKDVELRCDPISGHTALYWYRQSLGQGLEFLIYFQGNSAPDKSGLPSDRFSAERTGGSVSTLTIQRTQQEDSAVYLCASSLGAAPYEQYFGPGTRLTVT.

The chain combines TRBV12-3 or TRBV12-4 with TRBJ2-1, with a tentative D call TRBD2 (5 bases). V gave up 6 bases and J gave up 8 bases, with 20 bases separating them. CDR3 size: 15 residues. The CDR3, as DNA: TGTGCCAGCAGATCCACCCTAGCAGGAGGCTATGAGCAGTTCTTC. Amino acid sequence: CASRSTLAGGYEQFF.

The table lists this clonotype with a few counts. The genes are TRBV4-2 and TRBJ2-7, with 10 positions matching TRBD2. CDR1 LGHNA and CDR2 YNFKEQ come from the germline V gene. The CDR3 extends over 19 amino acids. J lost 5 bases, V lost 0 bases, and 16 bases had no gene match. CDR3 in DNA: TGTGCCAGCAGCCAAGAAGGGAGTGGTCTAGCGGGGGATTTCAACGAGCAGTACTTC. Amino acids: CASSQEGSGLAGDFNEQYF.

The chain couples TRBV3-1 to TRBJ2-2; 10 positions match TRBD2. With V trimmed by 2 bases and J by 0 bases, 3 bases remained unmatched. This CDR3 is built from 17 residues. Germline V gene lookup returns CDR1 LGHDT and CDR2 YNNKEL (reference sequence). CDR3 residues: CASSQNLAGANTGELFF. For the CDR3, the DNA is TGTGCCAGCAGCCAAAATCTAGCGGGGGCGAACACCGGGGAGCTGTTTTTT. Full variable domain (outside the CDR3, taken from reference TRBV3-1 and TRBJ2-2): DTAVSQTPKYLVTQMGNDKSIKCEQNLGHDTMYWYKQDSKKFLKIMFSYNNKELIINETVPNRFSPKSPDKAHLNLHINSLELGDSAVYFCASSQNLAGANTGELFFGEGSRLTVL.

The CDR3 loop is CASSPQGASGYGYTF. Written as DNA, the CDR3 is TGTGCCAGCAGCCCTCAGGGGGCCTCCGGCTATGGCTACACCTTC. The J gene is TRBJ1-2, the V gene TRBV7-2, with 8 bases identical to TRBD1. CDR3 size: 15 residues. The V gene's germline CDR1 is SGHTA and CDR2 FQGNSA. Germline trimming cut 5 bases from V and 4 bases from J; bases unmatched to any gene: 9.

The chain has TRBV5-6 and TRBJ1-6; D is ambiguous. V was trimmed by 1 base and J by 9 bases, leaving 11 bases between them. CDR1 is SGHDT and CDR2 is YYEEEE in the germline V gene. This CDR3 is built from 14 residues. The CDR3 DNA sequence: TGTGCCAGCAGCTTGAAGGATTGGGGTTCACCCCTCCACTTT. It yields the protein CASSLKDWGSPLHF.

Ten or more counts support this clonotype. The chain is built from TRBV12-3 or TRBV12-4 and TRBJ2-1; 7 nucleotides align to TRBD1. The CDR3 runs to 15 residues. The junction had 12 bases not matched to a gene; V was cut back by 6 bases and J by 7 bases. Written as DNA, the CDR3 is TGTGCCAGCAGCCGTCGACAGGGAAGGACTAATGAGCAGTTCTTC. Protein sequence: CASSRRQGRTNEQFF.

This chain uses TRBV6-6 with TRBJ1-4, with D perhaps TRBD1 (5 bases). The CDR3 consists of 17 residues. The germline V and J ends were trimmed by 2 bases and 0 bases, with 13 bases remaining between them. In germline, CDR1 is MNHNY, CDR2 SVGAGI (reference sequence). CDR3 region: CASSYGVGAATNEKLFF. As DNA, the CDR3 is TGTGCCAGCAGTTACGGCGTCGGGGCGGCAACTAATGAAAAACTGTTTTTT.

The chain links TRBV6-2 or TRBV6-3 to TRBJ2-3; D gene uncertain. V lost 2 bases and J 4 bases, leaving 16 bases between the germline ends. Germline CDR1 reads MNHEY; CDR2 reads SVGEGT. The CDR3 has 16 amino acids. CDR3 DNA: TGTGCCAGCAGTTACGCCCTCTCCAGCGTAGCAGATACGCAGTATTTT. Translated, it gives CASSYALSSVADTQYF.

The genes are TRBV4-2 and TRBJ2-1; tentatively, D is TRBD2 (6 bases). Trimming stripped 1 base from V and 0 bases from J, with 13 bases between. The CDR3 covers 17 residues. Germline assignment: CDR1 LGHNA and CDR2 YNFKEQ. CDR3 protein: CASSQAEAGSSYNEQFF. The CDR3 DNA follows: TGTGCCAGCAGCCAAGCGGAGGCGGGGAGCTCCTACAATGAGCAGTTCTTC.

The V and J genes are TRBV12-3 or TRBV12-4 and TRBJ1-2; D is unresolved. The CDR3 sequence is 13 residues long. V was trimmed by 5 bases and J by 2 bases, leaving 9 bases between them. The CDR3 here is CASSMTTNYGYTF. CDR3 in DNA: TGTGCCAGCAGTATGACCACCAACTATGGCTACACCTTC.

V gene TRBV5-6 combines with J gene TRBJ1-5, with D maybe TRBD1 (5 bases). V lost 0 bases and J lost 3, with 7 bases in between. CDR1 and CDR2 (germline): SGHDT, YYEEEE. The CDR3 runs to 14 residues. CDR3 amino acids: CASSLGQYNQPQHF. The CDR3 DNA reads TGTGCCAGCAGCTTGGGACAGTACAATCAGCCCCAGCATTTT.

The chain combines TRBV6-2 or TRBV6-3 with TRBJ1-2; D not resolved. CDR1 MNHEY and CDR2 SVGEGT come from the germline V gene. The CDR3 totals 10 residues. Trimming stripped 8 bases from V and 8 bases from J, with 9 bases between. CDR3 DNA sequence: TGTGCCAGCGGTTGGTCCGGCTACACCTTC. Translation: CASGWSGYTF.

The genes are TRBV25-1 and TRBJ1-5; D is unclear. The CDR3 is 12 residues long. The germline V gene encodes CDR1 MGHDK and CDR2 SYGVNS. V lost 3 bases and J 12 bases, leaving 12 bases between the germline ends. CDR3 DNA sequence: TGTGCCAGCAGTGAGGAATTCGGGGACCAGCATTTT. The encoded protein is CASSEEFGDQHF.

The chain carries TRBV7-9 and TRBJ1-5; D is ambiguous. V was clipped by 1 base and J by 1 base, with 11 bases between them. The germline gives CDR1 SEHNR, CDR2 FQNEAQ (reference sequence). This CDR3 comprises 16 residues. CDR3 protein: CASSLDGGGSNQPQHF. The CDR3 DNA is TGTGCCAGCAGCTTAGACGGTGGAGGAAGCAATCAGCCCCAGCATTTT.

V is TRBV21-1 and J is TRBJ2-4; the table's D call TRBD2 went unverified against the DNA. TRBV21-1 is reported as a pseudogene. The CDR3 has 15 amino acids. In DNA, the CDR3 is TGTGCCAGCCTTCGGGGGAGGGGGCCAAAAAACATTCAGTACTTC. This sequence encodes CASLRGRGPKNIQYF.